This TCR beta chain derives from a study of PD-1 blockade in mismatch repair-deficient tumors. Study-level results: After pembrolizumab, tumor-resident clones rose rapidly, then generally contracted before radiologic responses.

Mismatch repair deficiency was confirmed in all patients, by PCR or immunohistochemistry. Regarding this clone: The antigen remains unidentified.

The CDR3 is 14 amino acids. The V segment lost 0 bases and the J segment 8 bases; nucleotides outside the gene matches: 4. Germline V gives CDR1 KGHSY, CDR2 FQNENV. Some clones are missing from TCRdb's copy, which holds only in-frame ones; the method was immunoSEQ multiplex PCR. Counted here are roughly 130,000 clones, almost 90% occurring once; the ten biggest clones make up approximately 12%. The sequences come from peripheral blood, collected just under 74 weeks after starting pembrolizumab. This receptor was taken from an adult with mismatch repair-deficient cancer. The chain couples TRBV16 to TRBJ2-1; 7 nucleotides line up with TRBD2. The CDR3 protein is CASSQSSGGHEQFF. The CDR3 DNA sequence: TGTGCCAGCAGCCAATCATCGGGGGGACATGAGCAGTTCTTC. Looking up the rest from reference TRBV16 and TRBJ2-1 gives the full variable domain: GEEVAQTPKHLVRGEGQKAKLYCAPIKGHSYVFWYQQVLKNEFKFLISFQNENVFDETGMPKERFSAKCLPNSPCSLEIQATKLEDSAVYFCASSQSSGGHEQFFGPGTRLTVL.